One sample yielded the 28 T cell receptor beta chains listed below, sequenced in a study of coeliac disease (dated by TCRdb to 2021 to 2024). Libraries were prepared through the immunoSEQ multiplex PCR assay. This is the immuneACCESS table as TCRdb keeps it, with only in-frame sequences that have V and J called. A part of the clones is gone; compared with another copy, unresolved V genes explain less than half, and the rest is unexplained. This sample gives 3,500 to 5,500 clones in total; 50% to 75% of them show up just once. Of the sample, 16% falls within the top ten clones. The source material was intraepithelial lymphocytes from the gut. Interpreted using the paper, the cell subset or site label stands for: intraepithelial cell (IEC) fraction of small intestinal biopsy. The receptors here all came from a human donor with active celiac disease.

This clone came up a few times. CDR3 sequence: CATSRSGLNQYF. The CDR3 bases are TGTGCCACCAGCAGATCAGGACTCAACCAGTACTTC. The chain links TRBV15 to TRBJ2-5, with a possible D match to TRBD2 (5 bases). Per the germline V gene, CDR1 is LNHNV and CDR2 is YYDKDF (reference sequence). There are 12 residues in the CDR3. V dropped 2 bases and J dropped 10 bases, with 11 bases sitting between them. The complete variable domain, with remaining parts taken from reference TRBV15 and TRBJ2-5, reads DAMVIQNPRYQVTQFGKPVTLSCSQTLNHNVMYWYQQKSSQAPKLLFHYYDKDFNNEADTPDNFQSRRPNTSFCFLDIRSPGLGDTAMYLCATSRSGLNQYFGPGTRLLVL.

This clone was counted only a few times. The CDR3 region has the DNA TGTGCCAGCAGGTTCGGGGGTGGCGAAAAACTGTTTTTT. As protein: CASRFGGGEKLFF. V is TRBV28 and J is TRBJ1-4; D perhaps matches TRBD1 (5 bases). Germline loops: CDR1 MDHEN, CDR2 SYDVKM. The CDR3 length is 13 residues. Trimming shortened V by 6 bases and J by 8 bases, and 13 bases separated the two germline ends. Using reference TRBV28 and TRBJ1-4 for the parts outside the CDR3, the full variable domain is DVKVTQSSRYLVKRTGEKVFLECVQDMDHENMFWYRQDPGLGLRLIYFSYDVKMKEKGDIPEGYSVSREKKERFSLILESASTNQTSMYLCASRFGGGEKLFFGSGTQLSVL.

The chain employs TRBV6-4 and TRBJ2-5; 14 bases match TRBD2. The CDR3 has 15 residues. J was trimmed by 4 bases and V by 8 bases; bases with no gene match: 6. From germline, CDR1 is MRHNA and CDR2 SNTAGT. The CDR3 DNA follows: TGTGCCAGCGCGGGACTAGCGGGAGTCGGAGAGACCCAGTACTTC. Protein: CASAGLAGVGETQYF.

The V gene is TRBV5-8, the J gene TRBJ2-5, with 8 bases that match TRBD2. Unmatched junction bases numbered 20, after V lost 2 bases and J lost 5 bases. CDR3 length: 19 residues. Germline V gives CDR1 SGHTS, CDR2 YDEGEE. The CDR3 protein is CASSFFPGYSGRGVETQYF. In DNA form, the CDR3 reads TGTGCCAGCAGCTTTTTTCCGGGTTACAGCGGGAGAGGAGTGGAGACCCAGTACTTC.

The chain recombines TRBV27 with TRBJ1-2; 9 positions agree with TRBD1. Germline V gene lookup returns CDR1 MNHEY and CDR2 SMNVEV (reference sequence). Trimming removed 6 bases from V and 2 bases from J; junction bases left unmatched: 4. This CDR3 region has 14 residues. CDR3 sequence: CASRPGQGNYGYTF. In DNA, the CDR3 is TGTGCCAGCAGACCGGGACAGGGAAACTATGGCTACACCTTC.

The genes are TRBV11-3 and TRBJ2-3; the D gene is possibly TRBD2 (5 bases). Between the trimmed V and J ends, which lost 3 bases and 2 bases, there was a span of 15 bases. CDR3 length: 16 amino acids. Germline V gene sequence: CDR1 SGHNT, CDR2 YENEEA. Here the CDR3 DNA reads TGTGCCAGCAGCTTTTCTGGCGGGTCCCTCACAGATACGCAGTATTTT. Protein sequence: CASSFSGGSLTDTQYF.

This clone showed up just a few times. CDR3 DNA: TGCGCCAGCAGCCAAGTTAACGGCGGTTACACTGAAGCTTTCTTT. Translated: CASSQVNGGYTEAFF. This chain connects TRBV4-1 to TRBJ1-1, with D unclear. The germline CDR1 and CDR2 sequences are MGHRA and YSYEKL. V lost 1 base, J lost 3 bases, and 12 bases lay in between. The CDR3 contains 15 residues.

The CDR3 loop reads CASSRGQIYGYTF. CDR3 nucleotide sequence: TGTGCCAGCAGTAGGGGACAGATCTATGGCTACACCTTC. V is TRBV27 and J is TRBJ1-2; TRBD1 agrees at 7 bases. After removal of 5 bases from V and 4 bases from J, the junction contained 4 bases not matched to a gene. Germline V lookup: CDR1 MNHEY, CDR2 SMNVEV (reference sequence). The CDR3 totals 13 residues.

The rearrangement uses TRBV11-2 and TRBJ1-1; maybe TRBD1 (5 bases). The CDR3 loop spans 13 amino acids. The germline V gene encodes CDR1 SGHAT and CDR2 FQNNGV. V was cut by 5 bases and J by 1 base, with 8 bases left in between. The CDR3 region is CASSIGANTEAFF. DNA of the CDR3: TGTGCCAGCAGCATAGGGGCGAACACTGAAGCTTTCTTT.

This chain connects TRBV6-1 to TRBJ2-7; 7 bases fit TRBD1. This CDR3 has 14 residues. The junction had 9 bases not matched to a gene; V was cut back by 6 bases and J by 4 bases. CDR1 is MNHNS, CDR2 SASEGT, per germline. CDR3 nucleotide sequence: TGTGCCAGCAGAGACGGGACAGAGCATTACGAGCAGTACTTC. Amino acids: CASRDGTEHYEQYF.

This chain links TRBV30 with TRBJ1-1; D uncertain. CDR3 length: 16 residues. V gave up 0 bases and J gave up 1 base, with 15 bases separating them. CDR1 is GTSNPN, CDR2 SVGIG, per germline (reference sequence). The CDR3: CAWSVLKGVPNTEAFF. CDR3 nucleotide sequence: TGTGCCTGGAGTGTACTGAAGGGAGTACCGAACACTGAAGCTTTCTTT.

This CDR3 is CASSLTGSYEQYF. DNA for the CDR3: TGTGCCAGCAGTTTGACTGGTTCCTACGAGCAGTACTTC. V usage is TRBV27 and J usage is TRBJ2-7; D is undetermined. Trimming cost V 3 bases and J 1 base, with 7 bases left between them. CDR1 is MNHEY and CDR2 is SMNVEV in the germline V gene (reference sequence). The CDR3 totals 13 residues.

This chain links TRBV27 with TRBJ2-3, with a possible D match to TRBD2 (6 bases). The length of the CDR3 is 17 residues. V gave up 0 bases and J gave up 0 bases, with 13 bases separating them. Germline CDR1 reads MNHEY; CDR2 reads SMNVEV (reference sequence). The CDR3 loop is CASSLSPLRGSTDTQYF. In DNA, the CDR3 is TGTGCCAGCAGTTTATCCCCATTGCGGGGCAGCACAGATACGCAGTATTTT.

This chain connects TRBV7-2 to TRBJ2-3; TRBD2 aligns across 10 bases. After removal of 1 base from V and 4 bases from J, the junction contained 5 bases not matched to a gene. In germline, CDR1 is SGHTA, CDR2 FQGNSA. There are 16 residues in the CDR3. CDR3 region: CASSLEAGGVPDTQYF. The CDR3 nucleotides read TGTGCCAGCAGCTTAGAAGCGGGGGGGGTCCCAGATACGCAGTATTTT.

This clone was found a few times. This rearrangement joins TRBV28 to TRBJ2-5; 7 nucleotides match TRBD2. CDR1 and CDR2 (germline): MDHEN, SYDVKM. V dropped 4 bases and J dropped 5; count of bases not matched to a gene: 13. The length of the CDR3 is 16 residues. For the CDR3, the DNA is TGTGCCAGCAGTTGGGAGGGGTTAGGGACGGGGGAGACCCAGTACTTC. Translated: CASSWEGLGTGETQYF.

The chain uses TRBV7-9 and TRBJ2-5; 8 nucleotides line up with TRBD2. The CDR3 runs 16 residues. CDR1 and CDR2 (germline): SEHNR, FQNEAQ (reference sequence). Germline trimming cut 5 bases from V and 5 bases from J; bases unmatched to any gene: 13. In DNA, the CDR3 is TGTGCCAGCAGCGGAACTAGCGGAGGGGTACGGGAGACCCAGTACTTC. It yields the protein CASSGTSGGVRETQYF.

This chain joins TRBV2 and TRBJ2-2, with TRBD2 as a possible D gene (5 bases). The CDR3 totals 14 residues. Germline loops: CDR1 SNHLY, CDR2 FYNNEI. Trimming took off 4 bases at V and 2 bases at J, with 8 bases between the two ends. The CDR3: CASSAGVNTGELFF. CDR3 nucleotide sequence: TGTGCCAGCAGTGCCGGGGTTAACACCGGGGAGCTGTTTTTT. Full variable domain (rest looked up from reference TRBV2 and TRBJ2-2): EPEVTQTPSHQVTQMGQEVILRCVPISNHLYFYWYRQILGQKVEFLVSFYNNEISEKSEIFDDQFSVERPDGSNFTLKIRSTKLEDSAMYFCASSAGVNTGELFFGEGSRLTVL.

The chain carries TRBV15 and TRBJ2-7; 9 positions agree with TRBD2. V lost 5 bases to trimming and J lost 3 bases; unmatched junction nucleotides: 8. This CDR3 region has 15 residues. CDR1 is LNHNV, CDR2 YYDKDF, per germline (reference sequence). The CDR3 region is CATSFPAGGVYEQYF. DNA for the CDR3: TGTGCCACCAGCTTCCCAGCGGGAGGAGTCTACGAGCAGTACTTC.

The chain links TRBV5-1 to TRBJ2-2; 12 nucleotides agree with TRBD2. The germline CDR1 and CDR2 sequences are SGHRS and YFSETQ. V dropped 1 base and J dropped 6; count of bases not matched to a gene: 13. The CDR3 sequence is 19 residues long. The CDR3 nucleotides read TGCGCCAGCAGCTTGTCTAGCGGGAGGGCCCACGTTGGCGCCGGGGAGCTGTTTTTT. Translated, it gives CASSLSSGRAHVGAGELFF.

CDR3 coding DNA: TGTGCCACCTATAATCCTAGACAGGGACAAACGGATGGCTACACCTTC. Translated, it gives CATYNPRQGQTDGYTF. The chain carries TRBV28 and TRBJ1-2; 7 bases match TRBD1. Germline values: CDR1 MDHEN, CDR2 SYDVKM. The CDR3 is made up of 16 amino acids. The V segment lost 10 bases and the J segment 6 bases; nucleotides outside the gene matches: 20.

This clone was counted between two and nine times. V gene TRBV27 combines with J gene TRBJ2-1; 9 nucleotides align to TRBD2. The CDR3 consists of 20 residues. Germline V gene lookup returns CDR1 MNHEY and CDR2 SMNVEV (reference sequence). Trimming cost V 3 bases and J 0 bases; bases outside gene matches: 15. The CDR3 region has the DNA TGTGCCAGCAGTTTTCCTAGAACGGCGGGAGGGAAGGGCTCCTACAATGAGCAGTTCTTC. Translation gives CASSFPRTAGGKGSYNEQFF.

This clone has a handful of counts. The chain carries TRBV19 and TRBJ1-2; TRBD1 matches 8 bases. Germline trimming cut 5 bases from V and 2 bases from J; bases unmatched to any gene: 4. CDR1 is LNHDA, CDR2 SQIVND, per germline (reference sequence). This CDR3 contains 14 residues. The CDR3 DNA is TGTGCCAGTAGTCCCCGGACAGGGAACTATGGCTACACCTTC. As protein: CASSPRTGNYGYTF.

The V gene is TRBV11-1, the J gene TRBJ2-5, with D maybe TRBD1 (5 bases). Germline V gene data show CDR1 as SGHAT and CDR2 as FQDESV (reference sequence). The V end was cut by 6 bases, the J end by 5 bases, with 22 bases between. The CDR3 extends over 16 amino acids. The CDR3 sequence: CASSYVQGAEAETQYF. For the CDR3, the DNA is TGTGCCAGCAGTTATGTTCAAGGGGCAGAAGCCGAGACCCAGTACTTC.

This clone was found a few times. This chain uses TRBV27 with TRBJ1-5; D unclear. V was pared by 2 bases and J by 4 bases, with 15 bases between. CDR1 is MNHEY and CDR2 is SMNVEV in the germline V gene (reference sequence). CDR3 length: 16 residues. CDR3 nucleotides: TGTGCCAGCAGTTTAGTGGCGGGTAGGGAGAATCAGCCCCAGCATTTT. Encoded protein: CASSLVAGRENQPQHF.

The chain couples TRBV2 to TRBJ2-3; 9 nucleotides agree with TRBD2. The CDR3 extends over 16 amino acids. V shed 6 bases and J 8 bases; nucleotides not matched to a gene: 15. CDR1 is SNHLY, CDR2 FYNNEI, per germline. CDR3: CASRGLASPTRGTQYF. In DNA form, the CDR3 reads TGTGCCAGCAGGGGACTAGCCTCACCTACGCGGGGTACGCAGTATTTT.

The CDR3 loop reads CASSPMRSYEQYF. The CDR3 coding sequence is TGTGCCAGCAGCCCCATGAGGTCCTACGAGCAGTACTTC. The chain employs TRBV14 and TRBJ2-7; D remains ambiguous. Germline V CDR1 and CDR2: SGHDN, FVKESK. The V end was cut by 4 bases, the J end by 1 base, with 8 bases between. The CDR3 sequence is 13 residues long.

The J gene is TRBJ2-3, the V gene TRBV4-3; possible D gene TRBD2, 6 bases. The germline gives CDR1 LGHNA, CDR2 YSLEER. This CDR3 spans 16 amino acids. V was pared by 3 bases and J by 2 bases, with 15 bases between. This CDR3 reads CASSQVSGSFTDTQYF. CDR3 sequence (DNA): TGCGCCAGCAGCCAGGTTAGCGGCTCTTTCACAGATACGCAGTATTTT.

This clone was seen only once. The junction departs from germline at one end; a sequencing error may be responsible. This sequence joins TRBV10-3 and TRBJ2-7; 8 nucleotides align to TRBD1. The germline V gene has CDR1 ENHRY and CDR2 SYGVKD. The CDR3 is 13 amino acids. For the CDR3, the DNA is TGTGCCCTCAGGACAGGGACAGCCTACGAGCAGTACTTC. Amino acid sequence: CALRTGTAYEQYF.